This T cell receptor (beta chain) is from a study of CD8+ T cells in alopecia areata. On this clone itself: What it binds is unknown.

Germline CDR1 and CDR2: SQVTM and ANQGSEA. Trimming removed 4 bases at V and 6 bases at J, with 12 bases between. The CDR3 has 12 residues. Findings and limits, study-wide: Normal skin's resident alphabeta T cells are sequenced alongside lesional scalp T cells. Lesional tissue from the scalp (especially in alopecia totalis/universalis) showed higher clonality than normal scalp.

Reverse transcription of extracted RNA yielded cDNA, which provided the sequencing template. Profiling relied on immunoSEQ multiplex PCR, and the TCRdb table lists in-frame clones only, not all of them. Altogether 150,000 to 200,000 clones are present, 50% to 60% being singletons, with the ten largest covering approximately 4.3%. Sequencing was done on a sample of CD4+ T cells sorted from blood. This receptor was taken from a human donor in good health. The rearrangement uses TRBV29-1 and TRBJ1-2, with a tentative D call TRBD1 (5 bases). CDR3 nucleotide sequence: TGCAGCGTTGCGTTGTCCAGGGATGGCTACACCTTC. Translation: CSVALSRDGYTF.